This T cell receptor beta chain is drawn from a study of shared clonotypes between healthy human individuals. General study points: With few donors, the genetic and exposure-history diversity represented was limited.

The protocol was immunoSEQ multiplex PCR, while the TCRdb copy is restricted to in-frame clones and leaves out a portion. This sample has 2 million to 3 million clones, with more than 85% found just once. Turning to this clone: The antigen remains undetermined. Other DNA sequences within the sample encode an identical CDR3.

This TCR was sampled from a man between 18 and 29 years old in good health. Some clones in this sample may be carry-over from other donors' samples. Sequenced sample: naive CD4+ T cells from PBMCs. This sample's subset: CD45RA+ positively selected.

In nucleotides, the CDR3 is TGTGCCAGCTCACCTGGACAGGGGGTATCCTACGAGCAGTACTTC. It translates to CASSPGQGVSYEQYF. The chain joins TRBV18 to TRBJ2-7, with TRBD1 matching 10 bases. CDR3 length: 15 amino acids. After removal of 3 bases from V and 1 base from J, the junction contained 3 bases not matched to a gene. Germline V gives CDR1 KGHSH, CDR2 LQKENI.